Below, 20 T cell receptor beta chains from the same sample are listed, as sequenced in a study of blood T cell repertoires in COVID-19. Some clones are missing from TCRdb's copy, which holds only in-frame ones; the method was immunoSEQ multiplex PCR. The sample holds about 39,000 clones; approximately 89% are singletons and the top ten take roughly 2%. The sequenced material came from peripheral blood. The receptors originated from a man in his fifties or sixties with active COVID-19.

This clone was seen a few times. V is TRBV4-1 and J is TRBJ1-2; TRBD1 matches 11 bases. J lost 8 bases, V lost 6 bases, and 5 bases had no gene match. CDR1 is MGHRA and CDR2 is YSYEKL in the germline V gene. The CDR3 extends over 13 amino acids. Here the CDR3 DNA reads TGCGCCAGCAGTTCGGACAGGGGGCGAGGCTACACCTTC. It yields the protein CASSSDRGRGYTF.

This clone showed up just a few times. The chain joins TRBV4-2 to TRBJ2-7, with 11 bases identical to TRBD2. Trimming removed 0 bases from V and 3 bases from J; junction bases left unmatched: 1. Germline V gene sequence: CDR1 LGHNA, CDR2 YNFKEQ. The CDR3 loop spans 15 amino acids. CDR3 nucleotide sequence: TGTGCCAGCAGCCAAGACCTAGCGGGGGGCTACGAGCAGTACTTC. This translates into CASSQDLAGGYEQYF.

The chain is built from TRBV24-1 and TRBJ2-1; 7 bases map to TRBD1. Germline assignment: CDR1 KGHDR and CDR2 SFDVKD. V gave up 4 bases and J gave up 9 bases; unmatched junction bases: 11. The CDR3 spans 15 residues. CDR3 in DNA: TGTGCCACCAGTGACGCCAGGGGGTCCGGTCTTGAGCAGTTCTTC. It is translated as CATSDARGSGLEQFF.

Concerning this clone itself: Other DNA sequences in this sample translate to the same CDR3. The rearrangement links TRBV5-1 to TRBJ2-1; D may be TRBD2 (5 bases). Trimming stripped 2 bases from V and 0 bases from J, with 6 bases between. Germline lookup yields CDR1 SGHRS and CDR2 YFSETQ. The CDR3 length is 14 residues. The DNA for the CDR3 is TGCGCCAGCAGCTTAGCGGACTCCTACAATGAGCAGTTCTTC. This translates into CASSLADSYNEQFF.

This clone was detected once. The chain has TRBV19 and TRBJ1-1; D may be TRBD1 (5 bases). Germline lookup yields CDR1 LNHDA and CDR2 SQIVND (reference sequence). V gave up 2 bases and J gave up 7 bases, with 11 bases separating them. The CDR3 has 13 amino acids. CDR3 sequence: CASSISRVDEAFF. The CDR3 DNA follows: TGTGCCAGTAGTATATCCAGGGTGGATGAAGCTTTCTTT.

V usage is TRBV6-6 and J usage is TRBJ2-7; possible D gene TRBD2, 5 bases. Trimming took 0 bases from V and 4 from J, leaving 13 bases between them. This CDR3 has 15 amino acids. Per the germline V gene, CDR1 is MNHNY and CDR2 is SVGAGI (reference sequence). The CDR3 DNA follows: TGTGCCAGCAGTTACTCCGGGAAATCGGGGTACGAGCAGTACTTC. It specifies CASSYSGKSGYEQYF.

The chain couples TRBV5-6 to TRBJ1-2; a weak D match, TRBD1 (5 bases). CDR3 length: 15 residues. Germline V gene data show CDR1 as SGHDT and CDR2 as YYEEEE. The V end was cut by 4 bases, the J end by 0 bases, with 13 bases between. The CDR3 DNA is TGTGCCAGCAGCGCGCAGGGTACAGCTAACTATGGCTACACCTTC. Amino acid sequence: CASSAQGTANYGYTF.

V usage is TRBV19 and J usage is TRBJ1-1, with D hard to call. The germline CDR1 and CDR2 sequences are LNHDA and SQIVND (reference sequence). The CDR3 consists of 13 residues. The germline V and J ends were trimmed by 5 bases and 5 bases, with 12 bases remaining between them. CDR3 coding DNA: TGTGCCAGTAGTTTTGGAGGGTGGACTGAAGCTTTCTTT. Its translation is CASSFGGWTEAFF.

This chain connects TRBV15 to TRBJ1-3, with 7 nucleotides matching TRBD1. V was clipped by 0 bases and J by 4 bases; unmatched bases: 6. This CDR3 has 16 amino acids. Per germline, CDR1 LNHNV and CDR2 YYDKDF (reference sequence). CDR3 amino acids: CATSRERGGDGNTIYF. The CDR3 DNA reads TGTGCCACCAGCAGAGAGAGAGGGGGCGACGGAAACACCATATATTTT.

The chain employs TRBV4-2 and TRBJ2-1, with TRBD2 matching 7 bases. Germline V gives CDR1 LGHNA, CDR2 YNFKEQ. With 5 bases clipped from V and 0 bases from J, the junction kept 7 bases outside the gene matches. The CDR3 runs 16 residues. CDR3 sequence: CASSIRGRASYNEQFF. The CDR3 DNA sequence: TGTGCCAGCAGCATCCGGGGGAGGGCCTCCTACAATGAGCAGTTCTTC.

This sequence joins TRBV12-2 and TRBJ1-5. TRBV12-2 is a pseudogene segment. The CDR3 length is 14 residues. CDR3 DNA sequence: TGTGCAAGTCGCTTAAGGACCTGCCGGGAACCCCAGCATTTT. Residues: CASRLRTCREPQHF.

The V call is TRBV7-2, the J call TRBJ2-7, with 9 bases lining up with TRBD2. The CDR3 sequence is 14 residues long. The trim removed 3 bases at V and 6 bases at J, leaving 6 bases unmatched. The germline gives CDR1 SGHTA, CDR2 FQGNSA. CDR3 DNA sequence: TGTGCCAGCAGCTTCCTAGCGGGGCGCATCGAGCAGTACTTC. Protein sequence: CASSFLAGRIEQYF.

The rearrangement links TRBV6-2 or TRBV6-3 to TRBJ2-5; TRBD2 agrees at 7 bases. Germline values: CDR1 MNHEY, CDR2 SVGEGT. V shed 0 bases and J 3 bases; nucleotides not matched to a gene: 7. The CDR3 consists of 16 residues. CDR3 protein: CASSYSTGTTEETQYF. Here the CDR3 DNA reads TGTGCCAGCAGTTACTCGACTGGGACTACTGAAGAGACCCAGTACTTC.

The rearrangement uses TRBV20-1 and TRBJ2-7, with a possible D match to TRBD2 (5 bases). Germline V gene lookup returns CDR1 DFQATT and CDR2 SNEGSKA (reference sequence). The CDR3 totals 11 residues. The V gene lost 6 bases and the J gene lost 6 bases, with 12 bases spanning the gap. CDR3 amino acids: CSASGPGEQYF. In DNA form, the CDR3 reads TGCAGTGCCAGCGGACCCGGCGAGCAGTACTTC.

V is TRBV2 and J is TRBJ1-1, with D hard to call. Trimming removed 6 bases from V and 7 bases from J, with 12 bases in between. The CDR3 runs to 12 residues. Germline V gives CDR1 SNHLY, CDR2 FYNNEI. This CDR3 is CASRPHSGEAFF. CDR3 DNA: TGTGCCAGCAGACCCCACAGTGGTGAAGCTTTCTTT. The variable domain in full, completed from reference TRBV2 and TRBJ1-1, reads EPEVTQTPSHQVTQMGQEVILRCVPISNHLYFYWYRQILGQKVEFLVSFYNNEISEKSEIFDDQFSVERPDGSNFTLKIRSTKLEDSAMYFCASRPHSGEAFFGQGTRLTVV.

The chain recombines TRBV7-2 with TRBJ2-2, with unresolved D. The CDR3 runs 13 residues. Trimming removed 5 bases at V and 6 bases at J, with 10 bases between. Germline V gene lookup returns CDR1 SGHTA and CDR2 FQGNSA. CDR3: CASSPPGPGELFF. In DNA form, the CDR3 reads TGTGCCAGCAGCCCCCCAGGTCCCGGGGAGCTGTTTTTT.

This rearrangement joins TRBV6-2 or TRBV6-3 to TRBJ1-2; 11 bases are shared with TRBD1. Germline CDR1 MNHEY, CDR2 SVGEGT. The CDR3 sequence is 17 residues long. Unmatched junction bases numbered 10, after V lost 5 bases and J lost 2 bases. In DNA form, the CDR3 reads TGTGCCAGCAGTCTTGACGATCGGACAGGGGGCAACTATGGCTACACCTTC. The encoded protein is CASSLDDRTGGNYGYTF.

J is TRBJ1-3 and V is TRBV5-6; TRBD1 agrees at 9 bases. The V segment lost 4 bases and the J segment 0 bases; nucleotides outside the gene matches: 5. The CDR3 is 16 residues long. From germline, CDR1 is SGHDT and CDR2 YYEEEE. The CDR3 DNA reads TGTGCCAGCAGCGGGGGACAGGGATACTCTGGAAACACCATATATTTT. Its translation: CASSGGQGYSGNTIYF.

The V call is TRBV19, the J call TRBJ1-2; 7 nucleotides line up with TRBD1. V was pared by 6 bases and J by 1 base, with 5 bases of the junction left unmatched. Germline CDR1 LNHDA, CDR2 SQIVND (reference sequence). The CDR3 has 14 amino acids. For the CDR3, the DNA is TGTGCCAGTAGGACACGACAGGGTAACTATGGCTACACCTTC. The encoded protein is CASRTRQGNYGYTF.

The rearrangement links TRBV5-1 to TRBJ1-3, with TRBD1 identical over 7 bases. The CDR3 extends over 14 amino acids. The junction had 4 bases not matched to a gene; V was cut back by 7 bases and J by 0 bases. Germline V gene data show CDR1 as SGHRS and CDR2 as YFSETQ. The chain's CDR3 is CASRRDSSGNTIYF. In DNA form, the CDR3 reads TGCGCCAGCCGTAGGGACAGCTCTGGAAACACCATATATTTT.